These 5 T cell receptor beta chains share one sample of origin, sequenced in a study of shared clonotypes between healthy human individuals. Repertoires were generated with immunoSEQ multiplex PCR, while TCRdb's copy carries only in-frame clones and drops some. The table lists under 600,000 clones, approximately 97% of them singletons. Material for sequencing was naive CD4+ T cells sorted from blood. The subset here: CD45RA+ positively selected. These TCRs come from a woman in her twenties or thirties in good health.

This clone was recorded only once. The CDR3 loop is CASRRAANEKLFF. The CDR3 DNA sequence: TGTGCCAGCCGACGAGCGGCTAATGAAAAACTGTTTTTT. J is TRBJ1-4 and V is TRBV28, with no clear D. Trimming took off 8 bases at V and 3 bases at J, with 10 bases between the two ends. This CDR3 is built from 13 residues. Germline values: CDR1 MDHEN, CDR2 SYDVKM.

This clone showed up just once. V usage is TRBV27 and J usage is TRBJ1-1; no clear D gene. V lost 3 bases and J lost 6, with 14 bases in between. This CDR3 comprises 14 residues. Germline CDR1 MNHEY, CDR2 SMNVEV (reference sequence). The CDR3 DNA follows: TGTGCCAGCAGTTTCGAGGGAGGAGGCGCTGAAGCTTTCTTT. It encodes CASSFEGGGAEAFF.

This clone was counted once. The chain links TRBV14 to TRBJ2-4; D gene uncertain. The germline gives CDR1 SGHDN, CDR2 FVKESK. This CDR3 is built from 17 residues. V lost 4 bases, J lost 0 bases, and 16 bases lay in between. CDR3 nucleotide sequence: TGTGCCAGCAGCCCCCGTTATAGCACCATAGCCAAAAACATTCAGTACTTC. This encodes CASSPRYSTIAKNIQYF.

The J gene is TRBJ2-7, the V gene TRBV28; 9 bases align to TRBD1. Germline trimming cut 11 bases from V and 4 bases from J; bases unmatched to any gene: 6. The germline CDR1 and CDR2 sequences are MDHEN and SYDVKM. The CDR3 extends over 12 amino acids. CDR3 bases: TGTGCCTCCCAGACAGGGGGATACGAGCAGTACTTC. It specifies CASQTGGYEQYF.

V is TRBV2 and J is TRBJ2-1, with D tentatively TRBD2 (6 bases). Germline V gene lookup returns CDR1 SNHLY and CDR2 FYNNEI. With 3 bases removed from V and 6 bases from J, the gap between germline ends came to 12 bases. This CDR3 is built from 14 residues. CDR3 sequence: CASSDGREINEQFF. The DNA for the CDR3 is TGTGCCAGCAGTGATGGGCGGGAAATCAATGAGCAGTTCTTC.